This TCR beta chain was recorded in a study of cytomegalovirus exposure and HLA in healthy donors. A note on this clone: Its target is unknown.

The PCR was carried out with 60 Vbeta primers and 13 Jbeta primers. Using immunoSEQ multiplex PCR, the repertoire was profiled, and TCRdb retains in-frame clones only, with some absent. The sample contains some 110,000 clones, around 75% of which appear only once. Study results and caveats: A later analysis linked a missense DCLRE1C variant to TCR beta V- and J-gene trimming.

Germline CDR1 MNHEY, CDR2 SMNVEV (reference sequence). The CDR3 loop spans 16 amino acids. Trimming cost V 8 bases and J 1 base, with 15 bases left between them. This sequence originates from a male donor in good health and CMV-seropositive. The V and J genes are TRBV27 and TRBJ1-6, with D unresolved. The sequencing input was PBMCs. The CDR3 spells CASEGREGSYNSPLHF. CDR3 sequence (DNA): TGTGCCAGCGAAGGGAGGGAAGGGTCCTATAATTCACCCCTCCACTTT.